A single sample is the source of the 7 T cell receptor beta chains below, sequenced in a study of read filtering for tumor transcriptome and immune sequencing. From approximately 400 ng of RNA, a library with molecular barcoded alpha/delta and beta/gamma adaptors was made. TCRdb itself ran the reads through MiXCR, one entry per CDR3 protein. The table shows roughly 130,000 distinct CDR3 sequences, with 13% occurring only once. Sequenced: a population of CD138-negative cells sorted from bone marrow. The receptor set was obtained from a donor aged 40 or over with multiple myeloma.

CDR3 in DNA: TGCAGTGCTAGAGATATCGGACAGGGAGACTATGGCTACACCTTC. This sequence encodes CSARDIGQGDYGYTF. The gene calls are TRBV20-1 and TRBJ1-2, with 8 bases identical to TRBD1. The CDR3 extends over 15 amino acids. The junction had 6 bases not matched to a gene; V was cut back by 0 bases and J by 3 bases. Germline values: CDR1 DFQATT, CDR2 SNEGSKA (reference sequence).

V usage is TRBV29-1 and J usage is TRBJ1-1; weak D call: TRBD1 (6 bases). The V end lost 3 bases, the J end lost 0 bases, and 8 bases lay between the germline ends. This CDR3 spans 13 amino acids. CDR1 SQVTM and CDR2 ANQGSEA come from the germline V gene. The CDR3 protein is CSVDRQVNTEAFF. The CDR3 nucleotides read TGCAGCGTTGATCGACAGGTGAACACTGAAGCTTTCTTT.

This clonotype was picked up many times. This chain uses TRBV7-2 with TRBJ2-1; 12 bases line up with TRBD2. Losses at the gene ends were 6 bases for V and 9 bases for J; bases not matched to a gene: 15. The CDR3 loop spans 17 amino acids. CDR1 and CDR2 from the germline V gene are SGHTA and FQGNSA. In nucleotides, the CDR3 is TGTGCCAGCAGTCCCTCGATGGGACTAGCGGGTTCGAGTGAGCAGTTCTTC. It specifies CASSPSMGLAGSSEQFF.

This clonotype was observed at least ten times. The chain joins TRBV5-5 to TRBJ2-2; D ambiguous. Trimming stripped 4 bases from V and 0 bases from J, with 13 bases between. This CDR3 has 16 amino acids. Germline CDR1 and CDR2: SGHKS and YYEKEE (reference sequence). This CDR3 reads CASSPAPSPNTGELFF. DNA for the CDR3: TGTGCCAGCAGCCCAGCTCCGTCGCCGAACACCGGGGAGCTGTTTTTT.

This clonotype was recorded at least ten times. The rearrangement joins TRBV7-8 to TRBJ2-2, with TRBD2 identical over 8 bases. The trim removed 3 bases at V and 10 bases at J, leaving 10 bases unmatched. The CDR3 totals 15 residues. Germline values: CDR1 SGHVS, CDR2 FQNEAQ. CDR3 bases: TGTGCCAGCAGCTTGAGCGGGAGTGGTTCGGTGGAGCTGTTTTTT. It translates to CASSLSGSGSVELFF.

This clonotype was seen repeatedly, ten times or more. The J gene is TRBJ2-1, the V gene TRBV20-1; 8 bases align to TRBD1. This CDR3 contains 15 residues. The trim removed 0 bases at V and 8 bases at J, leaving 9 bases unmatched. Germline V lookup: CDR1 DFQATT, CDR2 SNEGSKA (reference sequence). CDR3 protein: CSARDLGQGNHEQFF. The CDR3 DNA reads TGCAGTGCTAGAGATTTAGGACAGGGTAACCATGAGCAGTTCTTC.

This clonotype was seen at least ten times. The rearrangement joins TRBV29-1 to TRBJ1-5; 7 positions agree with TRBD1. The CDR3 runs 14 residues. CDR1 is SQVTM and CDR2 is ANQGSEA in the germline V gene. J was trimmed by 3 bases and V by 3 bases; bases with no gene match: 5. CDR3 sequence reads: CSVEIGGSNQPQHF. The CDR3 DNA follows: TGCAGCGTTGAGATAGGGGGCTCCAATCAGCCCCAGCATTTT.